This passage covers 22 T cell receptor beta chains from one sample sequenced in a study of CD8+CD57+ T cells in acquired aplastic anemia. It was genomic DNA that served as the template for profiling TCR beta VDJ and CDR3. TCRdb independently ran MiXCR on the reads; one entry per CDR3 protein. The data show around 430,000 distinct CDR3 sequences, around a third seen once. Individuals selected for sequencing had exhibited CD8+CD57+ cell expansion on flow cytometry. Material for sequencing was sorted CD4+, CD8+, or CD8+CD57+ T cells (not recorded which) from PBMCs. The receptors shown here come from a human donor with aplastic anemia.

There are many counts of this clonotype. The gene calls are TRBV5-1 and TRBJ1-6; D gene unclear. The germline V and J ends were trimmed by 0 bases and 17 bases, with 15 bases remaining between them. Germline V CDR1 and CDR2: SGHRS, YFSETQ. The CDR3 is 13 residues long. The CDR3 here is CASSLAWLSLFHF. CDR3 nucleotide sequence: TGCGCCAGCAGCTTGGCTTGGTTATCTCTATTCCACTTT.

This clonotype was seen many times. The V gene is TRBV7-6, the J gene TRBJ2-3, with 10 bases lining up with TRBD2. J gave up 8 bases and V 4 bases, and 12 bases lay outside the gene matches. This CDR3 contains 16 residues. Germline CDR1 reads SGHVS; CDR2 reads FNYEAQ. The chain's CDR3 is CASSSKMRTSGTTQYF. As DNA, the CDR3 is TGTGCCAGCAGCTCCAAAATGAGGACTAGCGGAACTACGCAGTATTTT.

As to this clonotype: The junction does not match germline at one end; this may be a read error. The genes are TRBV10-2 and TRBJ1-5; 8 bases align to TRBD1. The CDR3 is 16 amino acids. In germline, CDR1 is WSHSY, CDR2 SAAADI. The CDR3 protein is CASSRGTGKLNQPQHF. The CDR3 DNA is TGTGCCAGCAGCCGCGGGACAGGCAAGCTCAATCAGCCCCAGCATTTT.

A remark on this clonotype: This is likely a read error, given that the CDR3 carries no conserved phenylalanine or tryptophan at its end. The chain is built from TRBV7-3 and TRBJ2-7; D gene ambiguous. Germline V gene data show CDR1 as SGHTA and CDR2 as FQGTGA. The V and J ends lost 1 base and 9 bases respectively, with 13 bases between them. The length of the CDR3 is 13 residues. CDR3 residues: CASSLNWQSGQYL. Here the CDR3 DNA reads TGTGCCAGCAGCTTAAACTGGCAGTCCGGGCAGTACCTC.

The chain is built from TRBV5-8 and TRBJ2-3, with 13 bases aligning to TRBD2. The J segment lost 8 bases and the V segment lost 7 bases, leaving 4 bases of the junction unmatched. Looked up from germline, CDR1 is SGHTS and CDR2 is YDEGEE. This CDR3 has 13 residues. DNA for the CDR3: TGTGCCAGCCGGACTAGCGGGGGTGGTACGCAGTATTTT. Protein sequence: CASRTSGGGTQYF.

This clonotype was counted a few times. The rearrangement links TRBV6-1 to TRBJ2-5; TRBD1 matches 7 bases. There are 14 residues in the CDR3. V lost 6 bases to trimming and J lost 5 bases; unmatched junction nucleotides: 9. Germline-derived CDR1 and CDR2 are MNHNS and SASEGT. As DNA, the CDR3 is TGTGCCAGCAGACTAGGGGGCGTTGAGGAGACCCAGTACTTC. Translation gives CASRLGGVEETQYF.

V usage is TRBV6-2 or TRBV6-3 and J usage is TRBJ2-7; D call uncertain. Trimming removed 6 bases from V and 3 bases from J, with 15 bases in between. The CDR3 extends over 14 amino acids. Germline CDR1 reads MNHEY; CDR2 reads SVGEGT. The CDR3 region has the DNA TGTGCCAGCAGAAGGGCCACCTCGCGCTACGAGCAGTACTTC. Amino acid sequence: CASRRATSRYEQYF.

This clonotype came up many times. V is TRBV11-1 and J is TRBJ1-5; 9 nucleotides line up with TRBD1. V was clipped by 4 bases and J by 5 bases; unmatched bases: 9. The CDR3 extends over 16 amino acids. Germline V gene data show CDR1 as SGHAT and CDR2 as FQDESV (reference sequence). CDR3 nucleotide sequence: TGTGCCAGCAGCTCGGGAGACAGGGGGGGAGATCAGCCCCAGCATTTT. Translating it yields CASSSGDRGGDQPQHF.

J is TRBJ2-1 and V is TRBV2; 11 nucleotides agree with TRBD1. The V segment lost 5 bases and the J segment 4 bases; nucleotides outside the gene matches: 4. This CDR3 is 15 amino acids long. Germline CDR1 and CDR2: SNHLY and FYNNEI. CDR3 sequence reads: CASSIGTGGYNEQFF. The CDR3 DNA sequence: TGTGCCAGCAGTATAGGGACAGGGGGGTACAATGAGCAGTTCTTC. Combining the CDR3 with reference TRBV2 and TRBJ2-1 gives the whole variable domain EPEVTQTPSHQVTQMGQEVILRCVPISNHLYFYWYRQILGQKVEFLVSFYNNEISEKSEIFDDQFSVERPDGSNFTLKIRSTKLEDSAMYFCASSIGTGGYNEQFFGPGTRLTVL.

The chain links TRBV19 to TRBJ1-5; D unresolved. Germline CDR1 and CDR2: LNHDA and SQIVND (reference sequence). This CDR3 comprises 14 residues. The ends were cut back, 11 bases at V and 0 bases at J, with 14 bases in the middle. The CDR3 is CAWSTEYSNQPQHF. CDR3 coding DNA: TGTGCCTGGAGTACCGAATATAGCAATCAGCCCCAGCATTTT.

J is TRBJ1-1 and V is TRBV6-1, with D possibly being TRBD1 (6 bases). Trimming cost V 5 bases and J 3 bases, with 13 bases left between them. CDR1 and CDR2 from the germline V gene are MNHNS and SASEGT. The CDR3 contains 14 residues. CDR3 in DNA: TGTGCCAGCAGTACACAGGGAGGGGACACTGAAGCTTTCTTT. Translating it yields CASSTQGGDTEAFF.

The gene calls are TRBV6-4 and TRBJ2-3; TRBD2 aligns across 7 bases. Germline CDR1 and CDR2: MRHNA and SNTAGT. CDR3 length: 14 residues. Losses at the gene ends were 4 bases for V and 7 bases for J; bases not matched to a gene: 8. The CDR3 DNA reads TGTGCCAGCAGTGCCCAGCGGGACTCAAATACGCAGTATTTT. It yields the protein CASSAQRDSNTQYF.

This clonotype appeared once. The chain carries TRBV15 and TRBJ1-5, with a weak D call TRBD1 (6 bases). Germline lookup yields CDR1 LNHNV and CDR2 YYDKDF (reference sequence). The CDR3 covers 16 residues. The V and J ends lost 3 bases and 0 bases respectively, with 12 bases between them. The CDR3 DNA reads TGTGCCACCAGCAGCCTCGGGACACGTAGCAATCAGCCCCAGCATTTT. Translated: CATSSLGTRSNQPQHF.

On this clonotype itself: The junction departs from germline at one end; a sequencing error may be responsible. The chain uses TRBV2 and TRBJ1-2; D is unresolved. Germline CDR1 is SNHLY and CDR2 is FYNNEI. CDR3 length equals 12 residues. CDR3 amino acids: CASSYDYYGCTF. The CDR3 DNA is TGTGCCAGCAGTTACGATTACTATGGCTGCACCTTC.

This clonotype was seen only a few times. CDR3 residues: CASSEATAGFANEKLFF. CDR3 nucleotides: TGTGCCAGCAGTGAAGCCACTGCGGGCTTCGCTAATGAAAAACTGTTTTTT. The chain couples TRBV2 to TRBJ1-4; D gene ambiguous. Germline loops: CDR1 SNHLY, CDR2 FYNNEI. CDR3 length: 17 amino acids. With 0 bases removed from V and 3 bases from J, the gap between germline ends came to 14 bases. The complete variable domain, with remaining parts taken from reference TRBV2 and TRBJ1-4, reads EPEVTQTPSHQVTQMGQEVILRCVPISNHLYFYWYRQILGQKVEFLVSFYNNEISEKSEIFDDQFSVERPDGSNFTLKIRSTKLEDSAMYFCASSEATAGFANEKLFFGSGTQLSVL.

This clonotype was detected a few times. The chain has TRBV30 and TRBJ1-5; a weak D match, TRBD1 (6 bases). V was trimmed by 4 bases and J by 3 bases, leaving 10 bases between them. CDR1 and CDR2 from the germline V gene are GTSNPN and SVGIG (reference sequence). CDR3 length equals 13 residues. CDR3 bases: TGTGCCTGGAATGGACAGCCCAATCAGCCCCAGCATTTT. This codes for CAWNGQPNQPQHF.

Only a few counts were recorded for this clonotype. J is TRBJ1-2 and V is TRBV30; 8 positions agree with TRBD1. The CDR3 extends over 12 amino acids. V trimming: 1 base; J trimming: 7 bases; junction bases outside the gene matches: 2. Per the germline V gene, CDR1 is GTSNPN and CDR2 is SVGIG (reference sequence). CDR3 in DNA: TGTGCCTGGAGTGCAGGGGGCACTGGCTACACCTTC. Its protein product is CAWSAGGTGYTF.

The rearrangement joins TRBV7-3 to TRBJ2-2, with D perhaps TRBD1 or TRBD2 (7 bases each). This CDR3 comprises 15 residues. V was clipped by 7 bases and J by 8 bases, with 20 bases between them. Germline V gene sequence: CDR1 SGHTA, CDR2 FQGTGA. The DNA of the CDR3 is TGTGCCAGCAACCGAGCAGGGGGGGGCCGAGGGGAGCTGTTTTTT. It translates to CASNRAGGGRGELFF.

Worth noting for this clonotype: Just one base apart from a much larger clone, this may be a read error. The chain is built from TRBV9 and TRBJ1-3; perhaps TRBD1 as D (6 bases). Germline CDR1 and CDR2: SGDLS and YYNGEE. The length of the CDR3 is 16 residues. Trimming pared 0 bases from V and 4 bases from J, leaving 14 bases between. For the CDR3, the DNA is TGTGCCAGCAGCGTAGATCTGCGGGACACCGGAAACACCATATATTTT. Translation: CASSVDLRDTGNTIYF. The whole variable domain, remainder taken from reference TRBV9 and TRBJ1-3, is DSGVTQTPKHLITATGQRVTLRCSPRSGDLSVYWYQQSLDQGLQFLIQYYNGEERAKGNILERFSAQQFPDLHSELNLSSLELGDSALYFCASSVDLRDTGNTIYFGEGSWLTVV.

This clonotype was seen at least ten times. The chain has TRBV29-1 and TRBJ1-2; 7 bases map to TRBD1. The CDR3 runs to 12 residues. CDR1 and CDR2 from the germline V gene are SQVTM and ANQGSEA. The ends lost 5 bases at V and 7 bases at J; junction bases unmatched: 7. In DNA, the CDR3 is TGCAGCGTTCAAACAGGGGCCAGTGGCTACACCTTC. It specifies CSVQTGASGYTF.

The genes are TRBV20-1 and TRBJ1-6; D gene ambiguous. The CDR3 sequence is 16 residues long. With 5 bases removed from V and 6 bases from J, the gap between germline ends came to 20 bases. Germline V gives CDR1 DFQATT, CDR2 SNEGSKA (reference sequence). The CDR3 region is CSASKDPGVSNSPLHF. The CDR3 nucleotides are TGCAGTGCTTCAAAAGATCCTGGTGTGAGTAATTCACCCCTCCACTTT.

Points on this clonotype: The junction departs from the called germline gene at one end, perhaps through a read error. The chain joins TRBV10-2 to TRBJ1-3; D uncertain. Germline lookup yields CDR1 WSHSY and CDR2 SAAADI. The CDR3 contains 15 residues. The DNA for the CDR3 is TGTGCCAGCAGGTGGCAGGCGACCTCTGGAAACACCATATATTTT. This sequence encodes CASRWQATSGNTIYF.